The 2 T cell receptor beta chains reported below all come from one sample, sequenced in a study of shared clonotypes between healthy human individuals. Method: immunoSEQ multiplex PCR; TCRdb's copy keeps in-frame clones and lacks some. Of some 2,000,000 clones listed, approximately 95% were seen once; the top ten hold over 0.1%. The sequenced material came from naive CD4+ T cells sorted from blood. The subset denotes: CD45RA+ positively selected. These receptors all stem from a young man in good health.

Worth noting for this clone: Other DNA variants within this sample encode the same CDR3. The V and J genes are TRBV6-5 and TRBJ2-7, with 9 bases fitting TRBD2. The junction had 4 bases not matched to a gene; V was cut back by 0 bases and J by 4 bases. The CDR3 has 15 residues. CDR1 is MNHEY and CDR2 is SVGAGI in the germline V gene. As DNA, the CDR3 is TGTGCCAGCAGTTACTCATCGAGCGGGGGGTACGAGCAGTACTTC. Translation: CASSYSSSGGYEQYF.

This clone has a single count. This rearrangement joins TRBV10-3 to TRBJ1-2, with D hard to call. Germline loops: CDR1 ENHRY, CDR2 SYGVKD. V was pared by 0 bases and J by 5 bases, with 7 bases between. The CDR3 has 13 residues. The CDR3 reads CAISESGLYGYTF. CDR3 coding DNA: TGTGCCATCAGTGAGTCGGGCCTTTATGGCTACACCTTC.